Each of the 22 T cell receptor beta chains below was sequenced from the same sample in a study of OX40 agonist ivuxolimab in advanced cancers. Repertoires were generated with immunoSEQ multiplex PCR, while TCRdb's copy carries only in-frame clones and drops some. Found here are 40,000 or so clones, 88% of them singletons; the top ten hold around 13%. Sequencing used CD4+ or CD8+ T cells sorted from blood, obtained in a trial of the OX40 agonist ivuxolimab. Receptors originate from an adult with an advanced solid tumor such as melanoma, head and neck, liver or kidney cancer.

This chain joins TRBV19 and TRBJ1-2, with D possibly TRBD1 on 5 matching bases. V lost 6 bases and J lost 8, with 25 bases in between. CDR1 and CDR2 (germline): LNHDA, SQIVND (reference sequence). The CDR3 covers 16 residues. The CDR3 bases are TGTGCCAGTAGCCCTAAGGGCAGGGAGTTTGCGAGGGGCTACACCTTC. Protein product: CASSPKGREFARGYTF.

The chain carries TRBV30 and TRBJ1-1, with D perhaps TRBD1 (6 bases). Trimming left V 5 bases short and J 5 bases short, with 18 bases between. Germline V gives CDR1 GTSNPN, CDR2 SVGIG (reference sequence). This CDR3 spans 14 amino acids. CDR3 residues: CAWDRSGPGTEAFF. CDR3 nucleotide sequence: TGTGCCTGGGACAGGTCGGGTCCGGGGACTGAAGCTTTCTTT.

This chain joins TRBV13 and TRBJ2-5, with 7 bases that match TRBD1. The CDR3 totals 15 residues. V gave up 5 bases and J gave up 4 bases; unmatched junction bases: 10. CDR1 and CDR2 from the germline V gene are PRHDT and FYEKMQ (reference sequence). CDR3 bases: TGTGCCAGCAGCCCCCCGACAGGGCGGCGAGAGACCCAGTACTTC. Translated, it gives CASSPPTGRRETQYF.

The chain combines TRBV5-6 with TRBJ2-3; D ambiguous. The CDR3 contains 16 residues. The germline CDR1 and CDR2 sequences are SGHDT and YYEEEE. With 4 bases removed from V and 0 bases from J, the gap between germline ends came to 15 bases. The CDR3 DNA reads TGTGCCAGCAGCGACGTTGGAGATACTAGCACAGATACGCAGTATTTT. It yields the protein CASSDVGDTSTDTQYF.

The chain uses TRBV6-4 and TRBJ1-2; no clear D gene. Germline CDR1 is MRHNA and CDR2 is SNTAGT. The CDR3 length is 11 residues. V was clipped by 8 bases and J by 3 bases, with 7 bases between them. This CDR3 is CASSGDYGYTF. Here the CDR3 DNA reads TGTGCCAGCTCCGGAGACTATGGCTACACCTTC.

V gene TRBV7-8 combines with J gene TRBJ2-7; D uncertain. The V end was cut by 1 base, the J end by 2 bases, with 9 bases between. CDR3 length: 14 amino acids. Germline loops: CDR1 SGHVS, CDR2 FQNEAQ. CDR3 sequence (DNA): TGTGCCAGCAGCTTAGAAGGCAGTACCTACGAGCAGTACTTC. Translation gives CASSLEGSTYEQYF. The full variable domain, its missing parts supplied by reference TRBV7-8 and TRBJ2-7, is GAGVSQSPRYKVAKRGQDVALRCDPISGHVSLFWYQQALGQGPEFLTYFQNEAQLDKSGLPSDRFFAERPEGSVSTLKIQRTQQEDSAVYLCASSLEGSTYEQYFGPGTRLTVT.

About this clone: At one boundary the junction diverges from the germline segment, which might be a read error. The rearrangement links TRBV19 to TRBJ2-1; no clear D gene. The CDR3 has 17 residues. Germline assignment: CDR1 LNHDA and CDR2 SQIVND (reference sequence). The CDR3 is CVSSIRLTFVVGNEQFF. The CDR3 nucleotides are TGTGTCAGTAGTATTAGGCTAACCTTCGTTGTAGGCAATGAGCAGTTCTTC.

About this clone itself: A much larger clone sits a single nucleotide away, making a read error possible. Other DNA sequences of this sample code for an identical CDR3. The CDR3 coding sequence is TGTGCCAGCAGCTTGGTACTCCAAGAGACCCAGTACTTC. Amino acids: CASSLVLQETQYF. The chain links TRBV5-6 to TRBJ2-5; D is undetermined. Looked up from germline, CDR1 is SGHDT and CDR2 is YYEEEE. The V end was cut by 0 bases, the J end by 1 base, with 4 bases between. The CDR3 is 13 amino acids.

V and J are TRBV5-1 and TRBJ1-2; 8 bases are shared with TRBD1. V trimming: 2 bases; J trimming: 3 bases; junction bases outside the gene matches: 6. Germline V gives CDR1 SGHRS, CDR2 YFSETQ. This CDR3 is built from 15 residues. The CDR3 coding sequence is TGCGCCAGCAGCTTCTGGACAGGGAATGACTATGGCTACACCTTC. Protein product: CASSFWTGNDYGYTF. The whole variable domain, filled in from reference TRBV5-1 and TRBJ1-2, reads KAGVTQTPRYLIKTRGQQVTLSCSPISGHRSVSWYQQTPGQGLQFLFEYFSETQRNKGNFPGRFSGRQFSNSRSEMNVSTLELGDSALYLCASSFWTGNDYGYTFGSGTRLTVV.

The rearrangement uses TRBV27 and TRBJ1-5; a possible D gene is TRBD1 (5 bases). Per germline, CDR1 MNHEY and CDR2 SMNVEV (reference sequence). Trimming removed 3 bases at V and 0 bases at J, with 15 bases between. The CDR3 is 17 residues long. The CDR3 protein is CASSFIEGLYSNQPQHF. CDR3 in DNA: TGTGCCAGCAGTTTCATAGAGGGGTTATATAGCAATCAGCCCCAGCATTTT.

The chain has TRBV30 and TRBJ2-7; D perhaps matches TRBD2 (6 bases). V was trimmed by 0 bases and J by 6 bases, leaving 12 bases between them. CDR3 size: 13 residues. The germline CDR1 and CDR2 sequences are GTSNPN and SVGIG (reference sequence). The CDR3 loop is CAWSVGGNGEQYF. DNA for the CDR3: TGTGCCTGGAGTGTAGGAGGGAACGGCGAGCAGTACTTC.

This clone was counted a single time. The chain uses TRBV25-1 and TRBJ1-1, with 9 bases lining up with TRBD1. From germline, CDR1 is MGHDK and CDR2 SYGVNS. The V gene end was trimmed by 6 bases and the J gene end by 0 bases; junction bases not matched to a gene: 5. This CDR3 comprises 15 residues. CDR3 loop: CASRSDRGMNTEAFF. The DNA of the CDR3 is TGTGCCAGCAGGTCGGACAGGGGAATGAACACTGAAGCTTTCTTT.

This chain joins TRBV5-1 and TRBJ1-2, with D unclear. This CDR3 is 13 amino acids long. CDR1 and CDR2 (germline): SGHRS, YFSETQ. The V end lost 4 bases, the J end lost 8 bases, and 15 bases lay between the germline ends. CDR3 region: CASSPQSANGYTF. In DNA, the CDR3 is TGCGCCAGCAGCCCTCAGTCGGCGAACGGCTACACCTTC.

The V call is TRBV2, the J call TRBJ1-5; perhaps TRBD1 as D (6 bases). This CDR3 contains 14 residues. CDR1 SNHLY and CDR2 FYNNEI come from the germline V gene. V dropped 7 bases and J dropped 3 bases, with 13 bases sitting between them. The CDR3 region is CASTWDKINQPQHF. The CDR3 DNA reads as TGTGCCAGCACGTGGGACAAGATCAATCAGCCCCAGCATTTT. Full variable domain (remainder filled in from reference TRBV2 and TRBJ1-5): EPEVTQTPSHQVTQMGQEVILRCVPISNHLYFYWYRQILGQKVEFLVSFYNNEISEKSEIFDDQFSVERPDGSNFTLKIRSTKLEDSAMYFCASTWDKINQPQHFGDGTRLSIL.

The gene calls are TRBV6-6 and TRBJ2-2; weak D call: TRBD1 (5 bases). Germline V lookup: CDR1 MNHNY, CDR2 SVGAGI (reference sequence). V was trimmed by 6 bases and J by 4 bases, leaving 15 bases between them. CDR3 length: 15 residues. The CDR3 protein is CASSQTVPLTGELFF. The CDR3 coding sequence is TGTGCCAGCAGCCAGACAGTCCCACTCACCGGGGAGCTGTTTTTT.

This rearrangement joins TRBV11-2 to TRBJ2-5, with TRBD2 matching 7 bases. The germline V gene has CDR1 SGHAT and CDR2 FQNNGV. The CDR3 is 13 amino acids. The J segment lost 5 bases and the V segment lost 3 bases, leaving 3 bases of the junction unmatched. Here the CDR3 DNA reads TGTGCCAGCAGCTTGAGTAGCGGGGAGACCCAGTACTTC. This gives the protein CASSLSSGETQYF. Complete variable domain (other parts from reference TRBV11-2 and TRBJ2-5): EAGVAQSPRYKIIEKRQSVAFWCNPISGHATLYWYQQILGQGPKLLIQFQNNGVVDDSQLPKDRFSAERLKGVDSTLKIQPAKLEDSAVYLCASSLSSGETQYFGPGTRLLVL.

This clone occurred a few times. The chain combines TRBV29-1 with TRBJ1-1; no reliable D call. The CDR3 spans 10 residues. V was shortened by 4 bases and J by 11 bases, with 11 bases between the two germline ends. Germline lookup yields CDR1 SQVTM and CDR2 ANQGSEA. Here the CDR3 reads CSVVGLGAFF. As DNA, the CDR3 is TGCAGCGTTGTCGGGCTCGGGGCTTTCTTT.

This chain joins TRBV19 and TRBJ1-2; possibly TRBD1 for D (5 bases). This CDR3 region has 18 residues. Germline loops: CDR1 LNHDA, CDR2 SQIVND (reference sequence). V shed 5 bases and J shed 2 bases, with 24 bases lying between them. CDR3 loop: CASSHFYHVGVLNYGYTF. The CDR3 bases are TGTGCCAGTAGTCATTTCTACCACGTAGGGGTCCTAAACTATGGCTACACCTTC.

The V call is TRBV7-2, the J call TRBJ2-5; D gene unclear. The CDR3 has 14 amino acids. Trimming removed 5 bases at V and 5 bases at J, with 15 bases between. The V gene's germline CDR1 is SGHTA and CDR2 FQGNSA. CDR3 bases: TGTGCCAGCAGCCCCCTGGGTAGCTTGGAGACCCAGTACTTC. It codes for CASSPLGSLETQYF.

This chain uses TRBV6-5 with TRBJ2-7; TRBD2 agrees at 9 bases. Trimming removed 3 bases from V and 4 bases from J; junction bases left unmatched: 10. Germline V CDR1 and CDR2: MNHEY, SVGAGI. The CDR3 covers 16 residues. In nucleotides, the CDR3 is TGTGCCAGCAGTTATTTCCTTAGCGGGAGTGGGTACGAGCAGTACTTC. As protein: CASSYFLSGSGYEQYF.

This clone was seen only once. The chain has TRBV4-1 and TRBJ2-7, with D tentatively TRBD1 (6 bases). The V gene lost 4 bases and the J gene lost 2 bases, with 15 bases spanning the gap. This CDR3 spans 15 amino acids. Germline-derived CDR1 and CDR2 are MGHRA and YSYEKL. The DNA of the CDR3 is TGCGCCAGCAGCCTTTGGGACATAGAGACCTACGAGCAGTACTTC. Residues: CASSLWDIETYEQYF.

V usage is TRBV6-1 and J usage is TRBJ2-7; the match to TRBD1 covers 9 bases. V lost 6 bases, J lost 2 bases, and 2 bases stayed unmatched. The germline CDR1 and CDR2 sequences are MNHNS and SASEGT. This CDR3 is built from 13 residues. CDR3 amino acids: CASRDRGAYEQYF. The CDR3 nucleotides read TGTGCCAGCAGGGACAGGGGAGCCTACGAGCAGTACTTC.